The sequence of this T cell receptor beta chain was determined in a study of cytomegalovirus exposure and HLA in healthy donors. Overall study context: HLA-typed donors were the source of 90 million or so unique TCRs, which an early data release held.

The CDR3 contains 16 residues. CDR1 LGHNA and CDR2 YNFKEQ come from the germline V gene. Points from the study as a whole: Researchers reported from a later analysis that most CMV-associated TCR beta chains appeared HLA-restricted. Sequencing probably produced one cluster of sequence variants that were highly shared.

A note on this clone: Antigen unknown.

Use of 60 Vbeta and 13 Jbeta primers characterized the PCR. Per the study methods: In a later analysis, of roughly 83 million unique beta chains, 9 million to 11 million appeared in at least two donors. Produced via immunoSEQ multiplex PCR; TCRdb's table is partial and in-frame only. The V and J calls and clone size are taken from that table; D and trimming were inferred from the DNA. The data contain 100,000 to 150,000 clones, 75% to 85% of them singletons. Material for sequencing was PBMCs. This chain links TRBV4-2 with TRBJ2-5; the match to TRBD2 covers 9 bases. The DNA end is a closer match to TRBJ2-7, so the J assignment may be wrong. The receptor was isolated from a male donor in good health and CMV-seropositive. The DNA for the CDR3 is TGTGCCAGCAGCCAGGACTTAGCGGGAGCGAGGGGCGAGCAGTACTTC. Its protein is CASSQDLAGARGEQYF.